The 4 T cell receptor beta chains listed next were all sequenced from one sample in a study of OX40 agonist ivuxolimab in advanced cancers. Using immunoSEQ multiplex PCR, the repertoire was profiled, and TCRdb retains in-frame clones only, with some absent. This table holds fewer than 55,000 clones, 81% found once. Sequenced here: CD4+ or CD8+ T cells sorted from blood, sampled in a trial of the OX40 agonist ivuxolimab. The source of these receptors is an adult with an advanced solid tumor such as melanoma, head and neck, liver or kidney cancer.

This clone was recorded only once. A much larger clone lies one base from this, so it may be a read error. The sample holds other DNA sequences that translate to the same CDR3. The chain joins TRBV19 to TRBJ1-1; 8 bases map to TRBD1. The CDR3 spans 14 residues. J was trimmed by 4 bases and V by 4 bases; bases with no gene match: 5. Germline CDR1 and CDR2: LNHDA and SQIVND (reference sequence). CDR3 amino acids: CASSTQTGATEAFF. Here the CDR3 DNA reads TGTGCCAGTAGTACCCAGACAGGGGCCACTGAAGCTTTCTTT. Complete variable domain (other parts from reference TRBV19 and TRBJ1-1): DGGITQSPKYLFRKEGQNVTLSCEQNLNHDAMYWYRQDPGQGLRLIYYSQIVNDFQKGDIAEGYSVSREKKESFPLTVTSAQKNPTAFYLCASSTQTGATEAFFGQGTRLTVV.

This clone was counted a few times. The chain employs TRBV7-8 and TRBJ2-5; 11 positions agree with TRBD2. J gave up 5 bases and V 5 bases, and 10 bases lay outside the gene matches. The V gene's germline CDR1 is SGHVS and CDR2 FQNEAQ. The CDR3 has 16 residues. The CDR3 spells CASSLNSGGAGETQYF. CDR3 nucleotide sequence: TGTGCCAGCAGCCTGAATAGCGGGGGGGCCGGGGAGACCCAGTACTTC.

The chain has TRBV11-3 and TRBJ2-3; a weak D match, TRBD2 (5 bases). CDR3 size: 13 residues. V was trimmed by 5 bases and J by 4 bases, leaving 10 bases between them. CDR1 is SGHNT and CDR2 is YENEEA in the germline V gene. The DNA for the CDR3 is TGTGCCAGCAGCATGTCTAGCCCAGATACGCAGTATTTT. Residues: CASSMSSPDTQYF.

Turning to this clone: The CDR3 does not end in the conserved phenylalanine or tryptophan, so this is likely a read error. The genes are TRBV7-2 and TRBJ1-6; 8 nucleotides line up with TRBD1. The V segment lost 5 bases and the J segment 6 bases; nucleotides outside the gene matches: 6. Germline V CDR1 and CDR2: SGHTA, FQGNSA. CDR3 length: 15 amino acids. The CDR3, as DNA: TGTGCCAGCAGCCGAGACAGGGGTAGTAATTCACCCCTCCACCTT. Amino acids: CASSRDRGSNSPLHL.